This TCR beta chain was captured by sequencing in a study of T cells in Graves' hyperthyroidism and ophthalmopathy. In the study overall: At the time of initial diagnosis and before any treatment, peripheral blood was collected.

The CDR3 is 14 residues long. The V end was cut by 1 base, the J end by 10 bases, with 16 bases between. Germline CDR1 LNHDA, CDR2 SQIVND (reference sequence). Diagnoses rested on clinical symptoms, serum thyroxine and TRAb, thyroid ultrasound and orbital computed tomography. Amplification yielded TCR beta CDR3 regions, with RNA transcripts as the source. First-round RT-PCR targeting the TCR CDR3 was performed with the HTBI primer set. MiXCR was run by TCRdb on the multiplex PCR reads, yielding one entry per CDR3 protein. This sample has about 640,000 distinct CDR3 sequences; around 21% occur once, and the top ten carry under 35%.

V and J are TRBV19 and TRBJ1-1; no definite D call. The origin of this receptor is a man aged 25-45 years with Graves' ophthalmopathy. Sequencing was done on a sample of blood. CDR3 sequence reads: CASSIAADLAGAFF. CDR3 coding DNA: TGTGCCAGTAGTATAGCCGCGGACTTGGCCGGAGCTTTCTTT.